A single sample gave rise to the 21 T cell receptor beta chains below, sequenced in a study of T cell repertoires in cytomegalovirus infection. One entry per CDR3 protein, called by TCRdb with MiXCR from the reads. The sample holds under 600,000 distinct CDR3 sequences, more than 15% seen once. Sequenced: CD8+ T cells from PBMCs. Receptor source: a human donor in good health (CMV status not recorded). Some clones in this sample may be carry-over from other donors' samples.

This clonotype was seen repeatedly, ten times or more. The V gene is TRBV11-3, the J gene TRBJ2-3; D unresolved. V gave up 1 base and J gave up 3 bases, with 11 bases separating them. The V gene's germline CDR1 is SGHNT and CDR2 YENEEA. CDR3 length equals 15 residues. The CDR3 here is CASSLGAWSTDTQYF. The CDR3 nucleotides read TGTGCCAGCAGCTTAGGGGCATGGAGTACAGATACGCAGTATTTT.

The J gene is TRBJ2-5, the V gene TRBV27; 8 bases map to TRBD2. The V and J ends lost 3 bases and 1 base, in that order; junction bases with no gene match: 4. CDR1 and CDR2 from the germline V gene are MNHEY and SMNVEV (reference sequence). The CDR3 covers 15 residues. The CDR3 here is CASSLSGGFQETQYF. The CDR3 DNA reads TGTGCCAGCAGTTTGTCGGGAGGGTTCCAAGAGACCCAGTACTTC.

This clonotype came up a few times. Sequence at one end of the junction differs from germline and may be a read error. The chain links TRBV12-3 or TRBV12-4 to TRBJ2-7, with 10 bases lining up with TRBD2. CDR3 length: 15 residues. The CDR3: CASRLAGGISYEQYF. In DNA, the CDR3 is TGTGCCAGCAGGTTAGCGGGGGGCATCTCTTACGAGCAGTACTTC.

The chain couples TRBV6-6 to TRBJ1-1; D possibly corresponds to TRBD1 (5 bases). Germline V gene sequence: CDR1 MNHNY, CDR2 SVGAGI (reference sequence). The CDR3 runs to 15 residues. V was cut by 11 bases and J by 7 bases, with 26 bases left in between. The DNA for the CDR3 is TGTGCCGTCTGGACATTTTCAAGCGAGGGCAATGAAGCTTTCTTT. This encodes CAVWTFSSEGNEAFF.

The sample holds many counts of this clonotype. The CDR3 nucleotides are TGTGCCAGCAGTTTAGGAGGACGGTCACCCCTCCACTTT. It translates to CASSLGGRSPLHF. The rearrangement links TRBV12-3 or TRBV12-4 to TRBJ1-6; no clear D gene. This CDR3 region has 13 residues. V gave up 1 base and J gave up 10 bases, with 8 bases separating them.

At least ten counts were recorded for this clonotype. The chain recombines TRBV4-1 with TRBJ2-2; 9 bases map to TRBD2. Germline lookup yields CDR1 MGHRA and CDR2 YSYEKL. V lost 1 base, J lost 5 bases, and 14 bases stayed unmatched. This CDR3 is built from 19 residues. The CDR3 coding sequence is TGCGCCAGCAGCCAAGTTTCTATGGCGGGGGGGCTGAGAACCGGGGAGCTGTTTTTT. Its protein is CASSQVSMAGGLRTGELFF.

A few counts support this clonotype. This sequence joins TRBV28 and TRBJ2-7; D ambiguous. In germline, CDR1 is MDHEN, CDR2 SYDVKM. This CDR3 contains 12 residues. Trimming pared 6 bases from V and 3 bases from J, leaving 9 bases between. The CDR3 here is CASSREDYEQYF. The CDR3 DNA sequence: TGTGCCAGCAGCAGAGAAGACTACGAGCAGTACTTC.

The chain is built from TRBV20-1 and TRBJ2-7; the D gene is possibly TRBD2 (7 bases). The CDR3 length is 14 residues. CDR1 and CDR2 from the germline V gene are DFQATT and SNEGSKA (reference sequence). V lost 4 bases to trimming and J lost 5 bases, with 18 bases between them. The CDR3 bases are TGCAGTGCTAACCCCAGGGAGGGGGTCAACGAGCAGTACTTC. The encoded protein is CSANPREGVNEQYF.

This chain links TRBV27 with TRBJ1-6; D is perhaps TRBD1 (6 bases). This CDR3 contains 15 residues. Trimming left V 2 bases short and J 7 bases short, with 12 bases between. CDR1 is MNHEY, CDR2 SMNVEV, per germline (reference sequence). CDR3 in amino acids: CASSLLGGANSPLHF. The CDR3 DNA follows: TGTGCCAGCAGTTTACTGGGGGGGGCGAATTCACCCCTCCACTTT.

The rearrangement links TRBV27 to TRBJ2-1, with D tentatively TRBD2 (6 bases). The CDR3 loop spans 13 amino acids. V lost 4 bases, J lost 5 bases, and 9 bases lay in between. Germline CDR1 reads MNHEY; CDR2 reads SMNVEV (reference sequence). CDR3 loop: CASSWGLNNEQFF. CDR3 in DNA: TGTGCCAGCAGTTGGGGACTGAACAATGAGCAGTTCTTC.

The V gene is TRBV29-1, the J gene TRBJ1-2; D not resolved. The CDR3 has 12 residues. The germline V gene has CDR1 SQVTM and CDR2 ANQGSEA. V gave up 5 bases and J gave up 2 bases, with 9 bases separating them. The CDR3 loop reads CSVRLRNYGYTF. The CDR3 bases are TGCAGCGTTCGCTTAAGAAACTATGGCTACACCTTC.

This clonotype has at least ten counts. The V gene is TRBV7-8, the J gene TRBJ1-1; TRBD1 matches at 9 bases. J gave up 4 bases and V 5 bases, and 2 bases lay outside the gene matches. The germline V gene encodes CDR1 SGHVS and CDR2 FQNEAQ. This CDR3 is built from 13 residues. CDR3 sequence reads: CASSGTGPTEAFF. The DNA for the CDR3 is TGTGCCAGCAGCGGGACAGGGCCCACTGAAGCTTTCTTT. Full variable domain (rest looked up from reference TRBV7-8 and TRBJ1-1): GAGVSQSPRYKVAKRGQDVALRCDPISGHVSLFWYQQALGQGPEFLTYFQNEAQLDKSGLPSDRFFAERPEGSVSTLKIQRTQQEDSAVYLCASSGTGPTEAFFGQGTRLTVV.

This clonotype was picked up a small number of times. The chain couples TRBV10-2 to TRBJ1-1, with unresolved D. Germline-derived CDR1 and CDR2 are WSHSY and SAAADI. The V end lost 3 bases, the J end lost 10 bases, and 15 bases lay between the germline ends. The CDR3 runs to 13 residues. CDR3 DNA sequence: TGCGCCAGCAGTGATAGTCCCGCCCGGGGAGCTTTCTTT. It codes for CASSDSPARGAFF.

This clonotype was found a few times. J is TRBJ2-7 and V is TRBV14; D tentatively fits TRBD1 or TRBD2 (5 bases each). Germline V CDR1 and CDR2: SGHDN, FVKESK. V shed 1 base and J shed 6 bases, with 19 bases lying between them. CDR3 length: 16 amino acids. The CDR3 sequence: CASSQGRDSLRGEQYF. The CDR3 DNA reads TGTGCCAGCAGCCAAGGGAGAGATAGCCTGAGGGGCGAGCAGTACTTC.

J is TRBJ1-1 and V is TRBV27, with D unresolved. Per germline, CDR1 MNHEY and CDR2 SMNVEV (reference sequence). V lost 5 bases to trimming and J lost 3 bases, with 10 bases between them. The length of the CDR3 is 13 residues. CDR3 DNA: TGTGCCAGCAGTCTACGGGGTTACACTGAAGCTTTCTTT. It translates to CASSLRGYTEAFF.

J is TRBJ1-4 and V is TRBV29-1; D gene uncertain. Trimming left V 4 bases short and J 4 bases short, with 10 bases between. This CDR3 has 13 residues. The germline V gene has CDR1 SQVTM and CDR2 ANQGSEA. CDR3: CSVVREDNEKLFF. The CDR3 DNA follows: TGCAGCGTTGTAAGGGAAGATAATGAAAAACTGTTTTTT.

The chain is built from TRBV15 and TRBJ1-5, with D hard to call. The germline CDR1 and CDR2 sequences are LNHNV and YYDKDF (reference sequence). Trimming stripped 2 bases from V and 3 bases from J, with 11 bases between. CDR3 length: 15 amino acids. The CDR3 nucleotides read TGTGCCACCAGCAGACCAGAAGGTTTCAATCAGCCCCAGCATTTT. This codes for CATSRPEGFNQPQHF.

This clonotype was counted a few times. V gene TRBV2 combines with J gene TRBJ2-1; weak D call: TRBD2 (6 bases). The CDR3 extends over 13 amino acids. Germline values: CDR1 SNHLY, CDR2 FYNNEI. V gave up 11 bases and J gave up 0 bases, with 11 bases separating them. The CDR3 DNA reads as TGTGCCCTCGGGGGAAGCTCCTACAATGAGCAGTTCTTC. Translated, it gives CALGGSSYNEQFF.

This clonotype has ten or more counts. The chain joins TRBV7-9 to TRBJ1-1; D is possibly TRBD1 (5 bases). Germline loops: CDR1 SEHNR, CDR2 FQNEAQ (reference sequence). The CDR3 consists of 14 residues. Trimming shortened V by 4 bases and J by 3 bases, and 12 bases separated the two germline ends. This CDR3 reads CASSSPGKDTEAFF. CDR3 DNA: TGTGCCAGCAGCTCCCCAGGGAAGGACACTGAAGCTTTCTTT.

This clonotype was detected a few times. The CDR3 coding sequence is TGTGCTAGTGGCCCCGGGACAACTAACACCGGGGAGCTGTTTTTT. It is translated as CASGPGTTNTGELFF. The chain couples TRBV12-5 to TRBJ2-2; a possible D gene is TRBD1 (6 bases). V lost 6 bases and J 2 bases, leaving 13 bases between the germline ends. From germline, CDR1 is LGHNT and CDR2 FRNRAP. This CDR3 spans 15 amino acids.

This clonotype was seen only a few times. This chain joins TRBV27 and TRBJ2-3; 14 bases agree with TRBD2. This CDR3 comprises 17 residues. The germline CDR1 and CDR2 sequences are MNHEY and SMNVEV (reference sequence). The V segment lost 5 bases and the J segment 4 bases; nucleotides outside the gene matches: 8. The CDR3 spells CASSHTGTSGSADTQYF. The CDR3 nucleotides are TGTGCCAGCAGTCATACCGGGACTAGCGGGAGTGCAGATACGCAGTATTTT.